Sequencing of this T cell receptor beta chain was carried out in a study of T cell responses to AZD1222 COVID-19 vaccine. Study at large: Some second doses came at about 4 weeks and others at about 12 weeks; these were pooled. Study-level points and caveats: Seropositive at baseline were only a handful of AZD1222 recipients.

Remarks on this clone: What it binds is unknown.

Only in-frame clones appear in the TCRdb table, and some are missing; sequencing was by immunoSEQ multiplex PCR. The sample lists 150,000 or so clones; roughly nine tenths were seen once. The CDR3 runs to 14 residues. Trimming took 1 base from V and 0 from J; bases not matched to a gene: 0. Germline CDR1 and CDR2: SGHNT and YYREEE (reference sequence). The chain couples TRBV5-4 to TRBJ1-2; 7 bases fit TRBD1. This TCR came from an adult in good health. This sample comprised peripheral blood, obtained on day 0 of AZD1222 vaccination. CDR3 protein: CASSLQGANYGYTF. In DNA form, the CDR3 reads TGTGCCAGCAGCTTGCAGGGGGCTAACTATGGCTACACCTTC. Combining the CDR3 with reference TRBV5-4 and TRBJ1-2 gives the whole variable domain ETGVTQSPTHLIKTRGQQVTLRCSSQSGHNTVSWYQQALGQGPQFIFQYYREEENGRGNFPPRFSGLQFPNYSSELNVNALELDDSALYLCASSLQGANYGYTFGSGTRLTVV.